A selection of T cell receptor beta chains follows, all from one sample in a study of persistence of HIV-infected CD4 T cells. Sequencing used immunoSEQ multiplex PCR; TCRdb keeps in-frame clones, though not all of them. The repertoire has about 36,000 clones, more than 75% of them found once; the top ten carry 4.5% to 6%. What these receptors recognize is not known. The material sequenced was cultured CD4+ T cells from PBMCs, taken from a patient who received antiretroviral therapy. The source of these receptors is an adult with HIV. The donor label of this sample is uncertain. Both conserved end residues are part of each CDR3. A D gene is named only where the DNA matches it firmly. The size entry is marked missing in some rows and otherwise reads once, few, many or a size class.

j_call d_call clone_size v_call cdr3_aa cdr3_nt
TRBJ1-6 TRBD1 NA TRBV5-1 CASSPGQGRGNSPLHF TGCGCCAGCAGCCCCGGACAGGGTAGGGGTAATTCACCCCTCCACTTT
TRBJ1-6 TRBD1 NA TRBV10-2 CASTSTGAPNSPLHF TGCGCCAGCACCAGTACAGGGGCGCCCAATTCACCCCTCCACTTT
TRBJ2-2 NA once TRBV6-1 CASSGRRHSNTGELFF TGTGCCAGCAGTGGGAGGAGACATTCCAACACCGGGGAGCTGTTTTTT
TRBJ2-5 TRBD1 NA TRBV2 CASKRDRQETQYF TGTGCCAGCAAACGGGACAGACAAGAGACCCAGTACTTC
TRBJ1-5 NA once TRBV7-2 CASSRQGPGSQPQHF TGTGCCAGCAGCCGCCAGGGACCGGGTAGCCAGCCCCAGCATTTT
TRBJ2-3 TRBD2 NA TRBV29-1 CSVQMGRATDTQYF TGCAGCGTCCAAATGGGGAGGGCTACAGATACGCAGTATTTT
TRBJ2-2 TRBD2 NA TRBV28 CASSLWGIAGGQAHTGELFF TGTGCCAGCAGTTTGTGGGGAATAGCGGGGGGCCAAGCACACACCGGGGAGCTGTTTTTT
TRBJ1-1 TRBD1 NA TRBV5-4 CASSLRQGVNTEAFF TGTGCCAGCAGCTTGCGACAGGGCGTGAACACTGAAGCTTTCTTT
TRBJ2-7 NA NA TRBV12-3/TRBV12-4 CLAVYEQYF TGTCTTGCGGTCTACGAGCAGTACTTC
TRBJ1-4 TRBD1 NA TRBV6-5 CASSITGTGDEKLFF TGTGCCAGCAGCATCACCGGGACAGGGGATGAAAAACTGTTTTTT
TRBJ2-7 TRBD1 once TRBV7-2 CASSARPGQGPEQYF TGTGCCAGCAGCGCTAGACCGGGACAGGGACCCGAGCAGTACTTC
TRBJ1-3 TRBD1 NA TRBV19 CASSTTGAGNTIYF TGTGCCAGTAGTACCACAGGGGCTGGAAACACCATATATTTT
TRBJ1-6 NA few TRBV18 CASSPLQGKDSPLHF TGTGCCAGCTCACCTCTACAGGGCAAGGATTCACCCCTCCACTTT
TRBJ1-6 NA NA TRBV24-1 CATGQGRNSPLHF TGTGCCACCGGGCAGGGAAGAAATTCACCCCTCCACTTT
TRBJ1-5 NA few TRBV25-1 CASSATEGSNQPQHF TGTGCCAGCAGTGCTACGGAAGGGAGCAATCAGCCCCAGCATTTT
TRBJ1-5 NA NA TRBV15 CATSRDNDQPQHF TGTGCCACCAGCAGAGATAATGATCAGCCCCAGCATTTT
TRBJ1-5 NA once TRBV5-1 CASSASGGQPQHF TGCGCCAGCAGCGCTTCTGGAGGTCAGCCCCAGCATTTT
TRBJ1-5 NA once TRBV11-1 CASAARGQGGQPQHF TGTGCCAGCGCCGCACGAGGGCAGGGAGGTCAGCCCCAGCATTTT
TRBJ2-1 NA NA TRBV11-1 CASSVWLPGKDNEQFF TGTGCCAGCAGTGTATGGTTGCCAGGAAAAGACAATGAGCAGTTCTTC
TRBJ1-2 NA NA TRBV6-5 CASRLGRGGYTF TGTGCCAGCAGGTTGGGCAGGGGCGGCTACACCTTC
TRBJ1-5 NA NA TRBV13 CASSLGYGDNQPQHF TGTGCCAGCAGCTTAGGTTACGGTGACAATCAGCCCCAGCATTTT
TRBJ1-4 TRBD1 NA TRBV10-1 CASSESRGQGGEKLFF TGCGCCAGCAGTGAGTCGAGAGGACAGGGGGGTGAAAAACTGTTTTTT
TRBJ2-3 NA NA TRBV28 CASSRRGGSTDTQYF TGTGCCAGCAGCCGGAGGGGGGGGAGCACAGATACGCAGTATTTT
TRBJ2-7 NA NA TRBV5-1 CASSLLDADYEQYF TGCGCCAGCAGCTTGTTGGACGCCGACTACGAGCAGTACTTC
TRBJ2-7 TRBD1 NA TRBV6-5 CASKNGQGYEQYF TGTGCCAGCAAAAACGGACAGGGCTACGAGCAGTACTTC
TRBJ2-4 NA NA TRBV3-1/TRBV3-2 CASSQGQTIQYF TGTGCCAGCAGCCAAGGTCAGACCATTCAGTACTTC
TRBJ2-1 NA NA TRBV7-2 CASSLAGTYNEQFF TGTGCCAGCAGCTTAGCCGGAACCTACAATGAGCAGTTCTTC
TRBJ2-3 NA NA TRBV7-3 CASSQQGTDTQYF TGTGCCAGCAGCCAACAGGGCACAGATACGCAGTATTTT
TRBJ1-5 NA NA TRBV6-4 CASSEGRGQPQHF TGTGCCAGCAGTGAGGGGAGAGGGCAGCCCCAGCATTTT
TRBJ1-2 NA NA TRBV5-4 CASSSDRYGYTF TGTGCCAGCAGTTCGGACAGATATGGCTACACCTTC
TRBJ1-1 NA NA TRBV7-9 CASSLSGPEAFF TGTGCCAGCAGCTTAAGCGGCCCTGAAGCTTTCTTT
TRBJ2-1 TRBD2 NA TRBV5-4 CASSFKLLAVYNEQFF TGTGCCAGCAGCTTCAAACTGCTAGCGGTGTACAATGAGCAGTTCTTC
TRBJ2-7 NA NA TRBV6-2/TRBV6-3 CASSRGQYEQYF TGTGCCAGCAGCCGAGGACAGTACGAGCAGTACTTC
TRBJ2-7 NA NA TRBV28 CASSFLRAGPREQYF TGTGCCAGCAGTTTCCTTAGGGCAGGGCCGAGGGAGCAGTACTTC
TRBJ2-7 NA NA TRBV12-1 CASSFVPGESSGSSYEQYF TGTGCCAGCAGCTTTGTTCCTGGGGAGTCTAGCGGGAGCTCCTACGAGCAGTACTTC
TRBJ2-7 TRBD1 once TRBV28 CASSLGQGPAYEQYF TGTGCCAGCAGTCTCGGACAGGGGCCTGCCTACGAGCAGTACTTC
TRBJ1-4 TRBD1 once TRBV5-1 CASSSRTGDNEKLFF TGCGCCAGCAGCTCCCGTACAGGGGACAATGAAAAACTGTTTTTT
TRBJ2-1 TRBD1 NA TRBV2 CASSVDRGRVFEQFF TGTGCCAGCAGTGTTGACAGGGGTAGGGTGTTCGAGCAGTTCTTC
TRBJ1-2 NA NA TRBV10-2 CASRPTGKGTQLGGGYTF TGCGCCAGCAGACCAACAGGGAAAGGAACCCAATTAGGGGGAGGCTACACCTTC
TRBJ1-2 NA NA TRBV5-6 CASSPGDLDYGYTF TGTGCCAGCAGCCCCGGAGATCTGGACTATGGCTACACCTTC
TRBJ1-1 NA few TRBV6-4 CASSRVLNTEAFF TGTGCCAGCTCCCGGGTGCTAAACACTGAAGCTTTCTTT
TRBJ1-5 TRBD1 NA TRBV5-5 CASSLMPGQGAQPQHF TGTGCCAGCAGCTTAATGCCGGGACAGGGGGCTCAGCCCCAGCATTTT